The T cell receptor beta chain under discussion was sequenced for a study of T cell repertoires in cytomegalovirus infection. Background on the study: In public TCR beta signatures, there were indications of both CMV infection and matching HLA type. Overall study findings and caveats: CMV carriers having the relevant HLA were flagged by cumulative public TCR beta family frequency. What dominated the ex vivo response were HLA-C-restricted CMV-specific TCR beta clonotypes.

V gave up 1 base and J gave up 7 bases, with 11 bases separating them. This CDR3 region has 15 residues. Per germline, CDR1 MGHDK and CDR2 SYGVNS. This clonotype was counted at least ten times. Its cognate antigen is unknown. TCRdb recomputed calls from the reads with MiXCR, one row per CDR3 protein. This table has 130,000 or so distinct CDR3 sequences, approximately 5.9% appearing once. The specimen was PBMCs. The chain employs TRBV25-1 and TRBJ1-6; D unclear. The receptor was isolated from a human donor in good health (CMV status not recorded). Some clones in this sample may be carry-over from other donors' samples. The CDR3 reads CASSELGRPNSPLHF. The CDR3 nucleotides read TGTGCCAGCAGTGAATTAGGGCGCCCAAATTCACCCCTCCACTTT.